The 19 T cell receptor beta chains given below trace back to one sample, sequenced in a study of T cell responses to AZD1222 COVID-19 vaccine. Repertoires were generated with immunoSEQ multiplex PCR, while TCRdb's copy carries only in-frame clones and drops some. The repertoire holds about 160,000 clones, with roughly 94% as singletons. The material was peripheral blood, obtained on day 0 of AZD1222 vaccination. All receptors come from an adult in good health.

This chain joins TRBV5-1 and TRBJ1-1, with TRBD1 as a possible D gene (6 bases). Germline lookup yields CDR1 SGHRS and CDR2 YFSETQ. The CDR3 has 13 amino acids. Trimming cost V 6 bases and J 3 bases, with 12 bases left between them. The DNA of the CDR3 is TGCGCCAGCACCATTGGGGGCGACACTGAAGCTTTCTTT. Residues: CASTIGGDTEAFF.

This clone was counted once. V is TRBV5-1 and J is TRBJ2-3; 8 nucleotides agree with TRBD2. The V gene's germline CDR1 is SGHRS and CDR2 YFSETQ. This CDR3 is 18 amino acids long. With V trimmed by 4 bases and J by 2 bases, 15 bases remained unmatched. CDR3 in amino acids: CASSLRLAQRSATDTQYF. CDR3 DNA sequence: TGCGCCAGCAGCCTACGACTAGCGCAACGATCGGCCACAGATACGCAGTATTTT.

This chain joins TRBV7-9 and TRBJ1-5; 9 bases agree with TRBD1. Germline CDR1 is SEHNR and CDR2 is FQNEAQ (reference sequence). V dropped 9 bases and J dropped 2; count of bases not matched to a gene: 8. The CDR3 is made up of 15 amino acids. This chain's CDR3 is CARQGAGRGNQPQHF. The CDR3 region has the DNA TGTGCCAGACAGGGGGCCGGGAGAGGCAATCAGCCCCAGCATTTT.

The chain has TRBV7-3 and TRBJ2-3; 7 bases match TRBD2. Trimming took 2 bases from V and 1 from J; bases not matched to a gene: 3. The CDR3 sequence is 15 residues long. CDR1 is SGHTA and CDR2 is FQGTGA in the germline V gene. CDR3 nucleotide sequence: TGTGCCAGCAGCTTAGCTAGCGGAGGCACAGATACGCAGTATTTT. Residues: CASSLASGGTDTQYF.

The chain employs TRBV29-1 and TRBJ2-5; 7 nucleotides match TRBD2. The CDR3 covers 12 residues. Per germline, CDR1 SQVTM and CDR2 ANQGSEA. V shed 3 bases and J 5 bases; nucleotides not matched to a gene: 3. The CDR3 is CSVDGRGETQYF. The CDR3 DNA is TGCAGCGTTGATGGGAGGGGTGAGACCCAGTACTTC.

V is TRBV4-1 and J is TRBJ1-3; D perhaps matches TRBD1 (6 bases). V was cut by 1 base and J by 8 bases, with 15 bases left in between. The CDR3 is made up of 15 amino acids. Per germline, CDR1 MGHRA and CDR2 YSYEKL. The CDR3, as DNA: TGCGCCAGCAGCCAAGGGCTAGGGGGGTTAGACACCATATATTTT. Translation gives CASSQGLGGLDTIYF.

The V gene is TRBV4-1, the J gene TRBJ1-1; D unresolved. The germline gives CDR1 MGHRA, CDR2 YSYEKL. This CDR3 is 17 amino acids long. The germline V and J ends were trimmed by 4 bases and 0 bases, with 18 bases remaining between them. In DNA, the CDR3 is TGCGCCAGCAGCCTAGACGGTTCAAAATACATGAACACTGAAGCTTTCTTT. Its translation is CASSLDGSKYMNTEAFF.

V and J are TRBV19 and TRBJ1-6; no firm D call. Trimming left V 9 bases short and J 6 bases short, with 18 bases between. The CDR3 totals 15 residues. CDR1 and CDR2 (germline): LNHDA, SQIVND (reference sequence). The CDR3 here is CASRPGTRGNSPLHF. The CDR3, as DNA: TGTGCCAGCCGACCAGGCACCCGGGGTAATTCACCCCTCCACTTT. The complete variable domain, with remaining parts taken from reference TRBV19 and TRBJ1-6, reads DGGITQSPKYLFRKEGQNVTLSCEQNLNHDAMYWYRQDPGQGLRLIYYSQIVNDFQKGDIAEGYSVSREKKESFPLTVTSAQKNPTAFYLCASRPGTRGNSPLHFGNGTRLTVT.

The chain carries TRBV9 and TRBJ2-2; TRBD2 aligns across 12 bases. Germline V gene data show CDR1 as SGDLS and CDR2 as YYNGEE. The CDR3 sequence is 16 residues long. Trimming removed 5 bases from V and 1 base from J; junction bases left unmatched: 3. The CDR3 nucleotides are TGTGCCAGCAGACTAGCGGGGGGCATGAACACCGGGGAGCTGTTTTTT. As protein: CASRLAGGMNTGELFF.

The chain's CDR3 is CASSSFRVAGGPTGEQFF. In nucleotides, the CDR3 is TGTGCCAGCAGTAGTTTCCGGGTAGCGGGGGGACCCACCGGAGAGCAGTTCTTC. The chain combines TRBV7-8 with TRBJ2-1; 10 nucleotides agree with TRBD2. Germline loops: CDR1 SGHVS, CDR2 FQNEAQ. The CDR3 length is 18 residues. The V and J ends lost 6 bases and 10 bases, in that order; junction bases with no gene match: 21.

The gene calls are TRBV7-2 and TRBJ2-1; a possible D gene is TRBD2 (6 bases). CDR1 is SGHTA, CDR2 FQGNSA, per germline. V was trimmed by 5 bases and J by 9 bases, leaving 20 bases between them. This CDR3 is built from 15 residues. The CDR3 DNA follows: TGTGCCAGCAGCCCCGGGATTGTGCAGGAGGGTGAGCAGTTCTTC. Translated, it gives CASSPGIVQEGEQFF.

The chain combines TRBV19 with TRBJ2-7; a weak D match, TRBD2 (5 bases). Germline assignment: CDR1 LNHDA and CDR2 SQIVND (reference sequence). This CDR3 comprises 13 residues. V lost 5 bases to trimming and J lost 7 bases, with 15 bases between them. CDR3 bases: TGTGCCAGTAGTTCTTTTGGAGGTGCGGAGCAGTACGTC. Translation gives CASSSFGGAEQYV.

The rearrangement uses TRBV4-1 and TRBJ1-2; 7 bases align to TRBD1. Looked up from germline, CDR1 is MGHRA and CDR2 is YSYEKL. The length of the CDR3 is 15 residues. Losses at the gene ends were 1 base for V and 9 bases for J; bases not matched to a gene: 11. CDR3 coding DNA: TGCGCCAGCAGCCAAGGAACAGGACAGGCCTCCAGCTACACCTTC. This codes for CASSQGTGQASSYTF.

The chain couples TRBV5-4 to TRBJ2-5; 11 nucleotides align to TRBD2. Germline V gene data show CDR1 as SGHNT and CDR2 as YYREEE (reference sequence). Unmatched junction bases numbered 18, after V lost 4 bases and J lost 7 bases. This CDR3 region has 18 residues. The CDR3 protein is CASSPNRPGTSGVGTQYF. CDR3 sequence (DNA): TGTGCCAGCAGCCCTAACAGACCCGGGACTAGCGGCGTGGGGACCCAGTACTTC.

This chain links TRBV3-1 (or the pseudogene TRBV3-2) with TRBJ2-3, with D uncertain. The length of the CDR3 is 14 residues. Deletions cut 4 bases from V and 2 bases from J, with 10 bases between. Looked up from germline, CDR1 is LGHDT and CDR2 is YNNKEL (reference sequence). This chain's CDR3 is CASSPPISTDTQYF. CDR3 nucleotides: TGTGCCAGCAGCCCACCGATATCCACAGATACGCAGTATTTT.

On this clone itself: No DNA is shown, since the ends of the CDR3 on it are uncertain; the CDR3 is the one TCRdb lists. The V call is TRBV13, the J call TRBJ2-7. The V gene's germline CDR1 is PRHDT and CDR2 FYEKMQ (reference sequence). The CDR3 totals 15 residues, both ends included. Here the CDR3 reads CASSFGSGSTSGLSF.

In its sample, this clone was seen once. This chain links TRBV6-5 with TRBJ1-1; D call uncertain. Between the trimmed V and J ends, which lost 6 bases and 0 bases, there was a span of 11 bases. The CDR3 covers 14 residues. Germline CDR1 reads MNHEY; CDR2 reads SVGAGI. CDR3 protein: CASSWREVNTEAFF. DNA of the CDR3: TGTGCCAGCAGCTGGCGGGAAGTGAACACTGAAGCTTTCTTT.

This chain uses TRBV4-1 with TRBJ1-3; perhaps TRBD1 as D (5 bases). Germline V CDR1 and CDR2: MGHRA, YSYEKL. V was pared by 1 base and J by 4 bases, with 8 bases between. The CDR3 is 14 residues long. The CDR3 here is CASSQVRGGNTIYF. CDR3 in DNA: TGCGCCAGCAGCCAAGTACGGGGGGGAAACACCATATATTTT.

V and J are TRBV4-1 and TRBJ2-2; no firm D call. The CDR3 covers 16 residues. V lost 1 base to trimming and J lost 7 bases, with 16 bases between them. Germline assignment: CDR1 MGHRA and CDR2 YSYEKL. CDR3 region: CASSQGLLRPGGELFF. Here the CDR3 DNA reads TGCGCCAGCAGCCAAGGTCTCTTAAGGCCGGGCGGGGAGCTGTTTTTT.